Listed below are T cell receptor beta chains from one sample, sequenced in a study of cytomegalovirus exposure and HLA in healthy donors. The table came from immunoSEQ multiplex PCR; TCRdb's copy has only in-frame clones and leaves some out. This sample's table reports approximately 140,000 clones. Source material: PBMCs. The receptors were sampled from a man between 35 and 55 years old in good health and CMV-seronegative. Both conserved end residues are part of each CDR3. The D gene is left open where the match is weak.

v_call	d_call	j_call	cdr3_aa	cdr3_nt
TRBV5-6	NA	TRBJ1-2	CASSLVGRNSYGYTF	TGTGCCAGCAGCTTGGTTGGCCGAAATTCCTATGGCTACACCTTC
TRBV7-3	NA	TRBJ2-7	CASSPPGIDYEQYF	TGTGCCAGCAGCCCGCCAGGGATCGACTACGAGCAGTACTTC
TRBV19	NA	TRBJ2-7	CASSIVGGYEQYF	TGTGCCAGTAGTATAGTGGGGGGTTACGAGCAGTACTTC
TRBV2	NA	TRBJ1-1	CASTENTEAFF	TGTGCCAGCACAGAGAACACTGAAGCTTTCTTT
TRBV7-9	TRBD1	TRBJ2-7	CASSLGTGSYEQYF	TGTGCCAGCAGCCTCGGGACAGGGTCCTACGAGCAGTACTTC
TRBV5-1	NA	TRBJ1-1	CASSLTGTNTEAFF	TGCGCCAGCAGCTTGACAGGGACGAACACTGAAGCTTTCTTT
TRBV6-5	TRBD1	TRBJ1-2	CASRSTGVSNYGYTF	TGTGCCAGCAGATCTACAGGGGTTTCTAACTATGGCTACACCTTC
TRBV4-3	NA	TRBJ2-3	CASSQVQGSDTQYF	TGCGCCAGCAGCCAAGTGCAGGGGTCAGATACGCAGTATTTT
TRBV7-8	TRBD1	TRBJ1-1	CASSLATGAAEAFF	TGTGCCAGCAGCTTAGCTACAGGGGCCGCCGAAGCTTTCTTT
TRBV10-3	NA	TRBJ1-5	CAIRQDPDQPQHF	TGTGCCATCAGACAGGACCCAGATCAGCCCCAGCATTTT
TRBV2	TRBD2	TRBJ2-7	CASSLDSGGSYEQYF	TGTGCCAGCAGTTTGGATAGCGGGGGTTCGTACGAGCAGTACTTC
TRBV6-1	NA	TRBJ2-3	CASSTRASTDTQYF	TGTGCCAGCTCGACTAGGGCAAGCACAGATACGCAGTATTTT
TRBV20-1	TRBD1	TRBJ1-3	CSVGQGSTIYF	TGCAGTGTCGGACAGGGTTCTACCATATATTTT
TRBV11-2	TRBD1	TRBJ2-2	CASSRNQGATGELFF	TGTGCCAGCAGCCGTAACCAGGGGGCTACCGGGGAGCTGTTTTTT
TRBV15	NA	TRBJ2-7	CATSILRGWEQYF	TGTGCCACCAGCATCCTTAGGGGCTGGGAGCAGTACTTC
TRBV20-1	NA	TRBJ1-1	CKPGNTEAFF	TGCAAGCCAGGGAACACTGAAGCTTTCTTT